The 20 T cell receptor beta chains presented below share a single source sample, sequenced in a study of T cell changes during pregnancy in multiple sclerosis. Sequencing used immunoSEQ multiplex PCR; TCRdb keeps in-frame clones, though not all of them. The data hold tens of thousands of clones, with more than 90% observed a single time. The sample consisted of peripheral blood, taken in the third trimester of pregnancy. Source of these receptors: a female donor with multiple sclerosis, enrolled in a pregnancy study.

CDR3 region: CASSEGTISSYNEQFF. CDR3 nucleotide sequence: TGTGCCAGCAGTGAAGGGACAATAAGCTCCTACAATGAGCAGTTCTTC. The chain carries TRBV2 and TRBJ2-1, with D possibly being TRBD1 (5 bases). Germline V lookup: CDR1 SNHLY, CDR2 FYNNEI. CDR3 length: 16 residues. Trimming took 1 base from V and 0 from J, leaving 10 bases between them.

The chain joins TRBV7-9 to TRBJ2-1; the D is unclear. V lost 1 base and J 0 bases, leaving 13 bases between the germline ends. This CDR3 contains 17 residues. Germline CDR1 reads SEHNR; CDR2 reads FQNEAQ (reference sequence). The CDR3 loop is CASSLDMAESSYNEQFF. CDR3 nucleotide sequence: TGTGCCAGCAGCTTAGATATGGCGGAGAGCTCCTACAATGAGCAGTTCTTC.

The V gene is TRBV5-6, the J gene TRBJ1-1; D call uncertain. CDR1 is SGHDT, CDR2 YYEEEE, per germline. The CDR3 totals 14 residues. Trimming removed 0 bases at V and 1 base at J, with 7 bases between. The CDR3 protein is CASSLVPGNTEAFF. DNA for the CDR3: TGTGCCAGCAGCTTGGTTCCGGGGAACACTGAAGCTTTCTTT.

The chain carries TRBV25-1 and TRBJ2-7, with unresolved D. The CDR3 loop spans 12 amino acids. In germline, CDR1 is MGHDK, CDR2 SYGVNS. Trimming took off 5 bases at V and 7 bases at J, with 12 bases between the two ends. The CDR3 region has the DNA TGTGCCAGCAGTCTCCCGTACGGGGAGCAGTACTTC. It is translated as CASSLPYGEQYF.

This chain's CDR3 is CASSESGVIYEQYF. In nucleotides, the CDR3 is TGTGCCAGCAGTGAGTCAGGGGTTATCTACGAGCAGTACTTC. This rearrangement joins TRBV6-1 to TRBJ2-7; possibly TRBD1 for D (6 bases). The ends were cut back, 3 bases at V and 3 bases at J, with 12 bases in the middle. This CDR3 has 14 residues. Germline-derived CDR1 and CDR2 are MNHNS and SASEGT.

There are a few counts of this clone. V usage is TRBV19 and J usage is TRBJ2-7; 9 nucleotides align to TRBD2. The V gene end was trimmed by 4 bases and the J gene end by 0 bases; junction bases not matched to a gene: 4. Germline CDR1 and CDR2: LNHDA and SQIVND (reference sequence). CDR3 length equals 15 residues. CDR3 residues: CASSTQREASYEQYF. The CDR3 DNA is TGTGCCAGTAGTACCCAGCGGGAGGCCTCCTACGAGCAGTACTTC.

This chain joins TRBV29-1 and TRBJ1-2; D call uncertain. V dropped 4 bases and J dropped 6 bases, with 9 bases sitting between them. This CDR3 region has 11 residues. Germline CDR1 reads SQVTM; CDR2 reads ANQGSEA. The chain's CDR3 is CSVGVGDGYTF. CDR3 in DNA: TGCAGCGTTGGAGTCGGGGATGGCTACACCTTC. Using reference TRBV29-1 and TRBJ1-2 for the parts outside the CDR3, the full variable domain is SAVISQKPSRDICQRGTSLTIQCQVDSQVTMMFWYRQQPGQSLTLIATANQGSEATYESGFVIDKFPISRPNLTFSTLTVSNMSPEDSSIYLCSVGVGDGYTFGSGTRLTVV.

The CDR3: CASGLAGTSGRRAQTQYF. The CDR3 DNA sequence: TGTGCTAGTGGTTTAGCCGGGACTAGCGGGAGGCGGGCACAGACCCAGTACTTC. The gene calls are TRBV12-5 and TRBJ2-5; 15 nucleotides match TRBD2. Germline-derived CDR1 and CDR2 are LGHNT and FRNRAP. With V trimmed by 3 bases and J by 6 bases, 11 bases remained unmatched. The CDR3 contains 18 residues.

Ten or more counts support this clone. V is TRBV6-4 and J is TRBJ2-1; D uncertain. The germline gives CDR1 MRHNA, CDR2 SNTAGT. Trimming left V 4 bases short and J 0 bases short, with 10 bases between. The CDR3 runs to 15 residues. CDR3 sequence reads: CASSGGPGSYNEQFF. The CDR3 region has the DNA TGTGCCAGCAGTGGCGGCCCGGGCTCCTACAATGAGCAGTTCTTC.

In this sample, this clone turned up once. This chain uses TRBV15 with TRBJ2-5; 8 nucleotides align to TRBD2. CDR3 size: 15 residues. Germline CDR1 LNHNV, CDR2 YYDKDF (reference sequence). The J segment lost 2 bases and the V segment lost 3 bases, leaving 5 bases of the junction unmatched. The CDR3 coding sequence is TGTGCCACCAGCAGGATTAGCGGGAATCAAGAGACCCAGTACTTC. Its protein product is CATSRISGNQETQYF.

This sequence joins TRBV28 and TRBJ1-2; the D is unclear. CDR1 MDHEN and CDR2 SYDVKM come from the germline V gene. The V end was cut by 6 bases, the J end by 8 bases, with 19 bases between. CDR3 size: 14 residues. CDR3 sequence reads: CASSPSRHYGGYTF. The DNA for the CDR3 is TGTGCCAGCAGCCCCAGTCGGCACTATGGGGGCTACACCTTC.

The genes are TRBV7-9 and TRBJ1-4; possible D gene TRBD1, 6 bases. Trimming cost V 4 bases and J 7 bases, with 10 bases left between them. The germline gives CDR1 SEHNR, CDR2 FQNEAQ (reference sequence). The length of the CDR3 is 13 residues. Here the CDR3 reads CASSSFRGEKLFF. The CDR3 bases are TGTGCCAGCAGCTCGTTCAGGGGTGAAAAACTGTTTTTT.

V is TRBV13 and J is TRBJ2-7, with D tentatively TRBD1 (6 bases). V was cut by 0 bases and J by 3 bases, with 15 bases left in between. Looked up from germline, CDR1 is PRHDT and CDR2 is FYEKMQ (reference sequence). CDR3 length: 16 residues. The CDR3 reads CASSLGQGPVDYEQYF. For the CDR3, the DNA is TGTGCCAGCAGCTTAGGCCAGGGGCCAGTGGACTACGAGCAGTACTTC.

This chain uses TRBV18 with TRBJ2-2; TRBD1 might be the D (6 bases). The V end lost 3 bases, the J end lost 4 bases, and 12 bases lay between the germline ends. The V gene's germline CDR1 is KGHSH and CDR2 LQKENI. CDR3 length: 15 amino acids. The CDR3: CASSPQGPSTGELFF. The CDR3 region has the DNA TGTGCCAGCTCACCGCAGGGGCCTAGCACCGGGGAGCTGTTTTTT.

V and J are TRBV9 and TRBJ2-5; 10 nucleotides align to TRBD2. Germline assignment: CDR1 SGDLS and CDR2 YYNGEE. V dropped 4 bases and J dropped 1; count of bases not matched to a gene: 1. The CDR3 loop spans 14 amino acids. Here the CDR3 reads CASSTSGAQETQYF. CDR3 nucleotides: TGTGCCAGCAGCACTAGCGGGGCCCAAGAGACCCAGTACTTC. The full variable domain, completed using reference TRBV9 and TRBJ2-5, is DSGVTQTPKHLITATGQRVTLRCSPRSGDLSVYWYQQSLDQGLQFLIQYYNGEERAKGNILERFSAQQFPDLHSELNLSSLELGDSALYFCASSTSGAQETQYFGPGTRLLVL.

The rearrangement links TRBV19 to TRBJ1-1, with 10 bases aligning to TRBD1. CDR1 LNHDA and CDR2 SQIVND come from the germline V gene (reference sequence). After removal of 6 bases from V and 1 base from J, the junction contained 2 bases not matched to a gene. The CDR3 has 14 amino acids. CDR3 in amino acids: CASSRTGGNTEAFF. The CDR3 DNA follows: TGTGCCAGTAGCAGGACAGGGGGGAACACTGAAGCTTTCTTT.

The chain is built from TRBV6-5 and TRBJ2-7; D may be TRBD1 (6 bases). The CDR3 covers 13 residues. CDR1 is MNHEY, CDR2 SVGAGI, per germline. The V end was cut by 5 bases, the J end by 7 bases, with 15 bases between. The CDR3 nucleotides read TGTGCCAGCAGTGCGACAGGACTCTTGGAGCAGTACTTC. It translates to CASSATGLLEQYF.

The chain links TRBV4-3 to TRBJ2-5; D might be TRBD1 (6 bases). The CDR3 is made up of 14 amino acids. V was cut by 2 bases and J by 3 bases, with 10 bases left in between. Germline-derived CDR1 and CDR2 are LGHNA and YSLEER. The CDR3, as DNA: TGCGCCAGCAGCCAATGGGACAAGAAAGAGACCCAGTACTTC. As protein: CASSQWDKKETQYF.

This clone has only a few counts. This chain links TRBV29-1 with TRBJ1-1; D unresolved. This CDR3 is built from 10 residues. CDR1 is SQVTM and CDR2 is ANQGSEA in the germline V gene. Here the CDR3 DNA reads TGCATCGGACTGGGAGTCGAAGCTTTCTTT. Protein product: CIGLGVEAFF. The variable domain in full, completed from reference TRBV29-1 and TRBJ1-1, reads SAVISQKPSRDICQRGTSLTIQCQVDSQVTMMFWYRQQPGQSLTLIATANQGSEATYESGFVIDKFPISRPNLTFSTLTVSNMSPEDSSIYLCIGLGVEAFFGQGTRLTVV.

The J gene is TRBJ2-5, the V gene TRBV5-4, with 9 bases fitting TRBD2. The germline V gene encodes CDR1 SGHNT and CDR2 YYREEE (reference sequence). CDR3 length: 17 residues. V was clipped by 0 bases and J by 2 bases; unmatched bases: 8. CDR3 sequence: CASSLAGASGDQETQYF. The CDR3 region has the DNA TGTGCCAGCAGCTTGGCCGGGGCTAGCGGGGATCAAGAGACCCAGTACTTC.